This passage covers 12 T cell receptor beta chains from one sample sequenced in a study of T cell responses to AZD1222 COVID-19 vaccine (TCRdb year 2021). The library came from the immunoSEQ multiplex PCR assay. What TCRdb holds here is the immuneACCESS table cut down to in-frame rearrangements. Part of the clones is not present; checked against another copy, under half of the missing clones reflect an unresolved V gene, and the others are unexplained. The sample has fewer than 100,000 clones on record, about 83% of them singletons. Together, the top ten hold under 14% of the sample. The time point label, read with the paper, signifies: about 28 days (+/-7) after the second vaccine dose. Sequencing was performed on peripheral blood, taken 28 days after the second AZD1222 dose. These TCRs come from an adult who received the AZD1222 COVID-19 vaccine.

The V call is TRBV28, the J call TRBJ1-2; TRBD1 might be the D (5 bases). V dropped 3 bases and J dropped 4 bases, with 18 bases sitting between them. Germline CDR1 is MDHEN and CDR2 is SYDVKM. The CDR3 runs to 16 residues. The CDR3 sequence is CASSLKGLLFSYGYTF. Written as DNA, the CDR3 is TGTGCCAGCAGTTTGAAGGGGCTCCTTTTTTCCTATGGCTACACCTTC.

This clone was recorded a few times. The rearrangement links TRBV5-4 to TRBJ2-5, with D hard to call. The CDR3 extends over 13 amino acids. Germline loops: CDR1 SGHNT, CDR2 YYREEE (reference sequence). The V and J ends lost 0 bases and 4 bases respectively, with 7 bases between them. CDR3 sequence reads: CASSLEGRETQYF. The CDR3 nucleotides read TGTGCCAGCAGCTTGGAGGGAAGAGAGACCCAGTACTTC. Complete variable domain (other parts from reference TRBV5-4 and TRBJ2-5): ETGVTQSPTHLIKTRGQQVTLRCSSQSGHNTVSWYQQALGQGPQFIFQYYREEENGRGNFPPRFSGLQFPNYSSELNVNALELDDSALYLCASSLEGRETQYFGPGTRLLVL.

V gene TRBV10-3 combines with J gene TRBJ1-5; D is uncertain. Trimming removed 4 bases from V and 1 base from J, with 5 bases in between. The CDR3 sequence is 13 residues long. CDR1 and CDR2 (germline): ENHRY, SYGVKD. The CDR3 loop is CAISVGSNQPQHF. The CDR3 DNA follows: TGTGCCATCAGTGTTGGGAGCAATCAGCCCCAGCATTTT.

The gene calls are TRBV28 and TRBJ2-1; D remains unclear. The CDR3 contains 11 residues. Germline V gene lookup returns CDR1 MDHEN and CDR2 SYDVKM. Trimming removed 3 bases at V and 8 bases at J, with 5 bases between. In nucleotides, the CDR3 is TGTGCCAGCAGTTTGGGGTATGAGCAGTTCTTC. Its translation: CASSLGYEQFF. Variable domain in full (rest from reference TRBV28 and TRBJ2-1): DVKVTQSSRYLVKRTGEKVFLECVQDMDHENMFWYRQDPGLGLRLIYFSYDVKMKEKGDIPEGYSVSREKKERFSLILESASTNQTSMYLCASSLGYEQFFGPGTRLTVL.

This clone appeared once. J is TRBJ2-7 and V is TRBV27, with a tentative D call TRBD2 (5 bases). Germline CDR1 is MNHEY and CDR2 is SMNVEV (reference sequence). The CDR3 is 14 amino acids. The V end was cut by 2 bases, the J end by 0 bases, with 8 bases between. The CDR3 sequence is CASSLADYSYEQYF. CDR3 sequence (DNA): TGTGCCAGCAGTTTAGCCGACTACTCCTACGAGCAGTACTTC.

The CDR3: CASSPGGAQLVEQFF. DNA for the CDR3: TGTGCCAGCAGCCCTGGGGGGGCCCAACTTGTTGAGCAGTTCTTC. The rearrangement uses TRBV28 and TRBJ2-1, with TRBD2 as a possible D gene (7 bases). Germline V lookup: CDR1 MDHEN, CDR2 SYDVKM. The CDR3 totals 15 residues. With 6 bases removed from V and 9 bases from J, the gap between germline ends came to 21 bases.

V and J are TRBV6-5 and TRBJ2-7; 7 bases line up with TRBD2. Trimming at V came to 2 bases and at J to 1 base, leaving 5 bases not matched to a gene. In germline, CDR1 is MNHEY, CDR2 SVGAGI. The CDR3 is made up of 15 amino acids. The CDR3 spells CASSYTWGGSYEQYF. CDR3 sequence (DNA): TGTGCCAGCAGTTACACGTGGGGGGGATCCTACGAGCAGTACTTC.

The chain carries TRBV27 and TRBJ1-2, with 8 nucleotides matching TRBD1. The CDR3 sequence is 13 residues long. Germline V gives CDR1 MNHEY, CDR2 SMNVEV (reference sequence). V lost 6 bases and J lost 8; bases outside the gene matches: 8. This chain's CDR3 is CASRKQGVEGYTF. The CDR3 DNA reads TGTGCCAGCAGGAAACAGGGGGTTGAGGGCTACACCTTC.

The genes are TRBV9 and TRBJ2-5; D perhaps matches TRBD2 (6 bases). Between the trimmed V and J ends, which lost 0 bases and 1 base, there was a span of 16 bases. Germline loops: CDR1 SGDLS, CDR2 YYNGEE. The CDR3 is 17 amino acids. The CDR3 is CASSVDEQPGVQETQYF. DNA for the CDR3: TGTGCCAGCAGCGTAGATGAGCAGCCGGGGGTCCAAGAGACCCAGTACTTC.

The chain carries TRBV5-1 and TRBJ2-5, with D perhaps being TRBD1 or TRBD2 (5 bases each). Looked up from germline, CDR1 is SGHRS and CDR2 is YFSETQ. This CDR3 region has 14 residues. Trimming cost V 4 bases and J 2 bases, with 12 bases left between them. CDR3 in DNA: TGCGCCAGCAGCACGGGGACCGTACAAGAGACCCAGTACTTC. Protein product: CASSTGTVQETQYF.

V and J are TRBV24-1 and TRBJ2-7, with TRBD2 as a possible D gene (5 bases). The germline V gene encodes CDR1 KGHDR and CDR2 SFDVKD. V lost 3 bases to trimming and J lost 2 bases, with 13 bases between them. This CDR3 is 15 amino acids long. CDR3 DNA sequence: TGTGCCACCAGTGATAGAAAGGCGGGCCCCTACGAGCAGTACTTC. Residues: CATSDRKAGPYEQYF.

The V call is TRBV7-9, the J call TRBJ1-6, with D possibly TRBD1 on 5 matching bases. The CDR3 extends over 16 amino acids. Germline CDR1 SEHNR, CDR2 FQNEAQ (reference sequence). V gave up 2 bases and J gave up 6 bases, with 14 bases separating them. In nucleotides, the CDR3 is TGTGCCAGCAGCTTAAATTCGGGGGTTTCTAATTCACCCCTCCACTTT. Encoded protein: CASSLNSGVSNSPLHF.